What follows is one T cell receptor (beta chain) and its context. The antigen remains undetermined. This sample stems from a study of T-cell reconstitution after alpha-beta-depleted transplantation in children. Germline loops: CDR1 MGHRA, CDR2 YSYEKL. V gave up 6 bases and J gave up 8 bases, with 13 bases separating them. The CDR3 totals 12 residues. Unique molecular identifiers featured in how the TCRbeta library was prepared. TCRdb itself ran the PCR reads through MiXCR, one entry per CDR3 protein. The sample has 700,000 to 850,000 distinct CDR3 sequences, around 17% seen once. Study observations and caveats: Surviving recipient T cells and thymic progenitors accounted for the high day-60 TCRbeta diversity observed in some patients. Roughly two months post-transplant, alpha-beta T cells reportedly originated from several hundred graft clones that had expanded. A year post-transplant, T-cell counts and diversity derived mostly from newly produced T cells.

This clonotype originated in a male patient between 10 and 17 years old who had a stem cell transplant for acute lymphoblastic leukemia, so the T cells may come from the graft donor. The material was PBMCs, mostly from graft donor cells, obtained 360 days after TCRalphabeta/CD19-depleted stem cell transplant. This sequence joins TRBV4-1 and TRBJ1-2; tentative D call: TRBD1 (6 bases). The CDR3 loop reads CASRSGGNGYTF. CDR3 bases: TGCGCCAGCAGATCGGGGGGCAACGGCTACACCTTC.